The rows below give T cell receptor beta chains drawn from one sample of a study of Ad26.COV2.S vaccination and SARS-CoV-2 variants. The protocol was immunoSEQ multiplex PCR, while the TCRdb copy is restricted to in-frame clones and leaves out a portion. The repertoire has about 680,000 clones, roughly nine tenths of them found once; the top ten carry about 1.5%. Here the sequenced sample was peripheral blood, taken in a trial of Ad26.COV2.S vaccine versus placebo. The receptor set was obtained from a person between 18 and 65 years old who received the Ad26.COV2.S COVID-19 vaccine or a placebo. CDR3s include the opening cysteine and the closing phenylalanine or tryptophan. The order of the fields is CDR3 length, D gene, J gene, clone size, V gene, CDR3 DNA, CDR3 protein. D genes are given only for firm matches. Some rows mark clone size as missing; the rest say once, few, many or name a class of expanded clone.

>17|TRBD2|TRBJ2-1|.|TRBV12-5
TGTGCTAGTGCCCTAGGACTAGCGGGAGGCCCAAAGGATGAGCAGTTCTTC
CASALGLAGGPKDEQFF
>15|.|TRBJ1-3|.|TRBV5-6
TGTGCCAGCAGCCGTGACAGGAGTACTGGAAACACCATATATTTT
CASSRDRSTGNTIYF
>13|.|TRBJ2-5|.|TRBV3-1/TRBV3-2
TGTGCCAGCAGCACCCAAGGAGGAGAGACCCAGTACTTC
CASSTQGGETQYF
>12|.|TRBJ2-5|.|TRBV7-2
TGTGCCAGCAGCGCGCACAGGGAGACCCAGTACTTC
CASSAHRETQYF
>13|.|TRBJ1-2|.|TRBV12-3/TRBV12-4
TGTGCCAGCAGTTTAAGACAGGCCTATGGCTACACCTTC
CASSLRQAYGYTF
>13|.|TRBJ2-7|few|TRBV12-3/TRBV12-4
TGTGCCAGCGGGAAAGGACAGCCCTACGAGCAGTACTTC
CASGKGQPYEQYF
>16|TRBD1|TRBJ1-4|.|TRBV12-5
TGTGCTAGTGGTATAGGGACAGGGGGAGTCAGTGAAAAACTGTTTTTT
CASGIGTGGVSEKLFF
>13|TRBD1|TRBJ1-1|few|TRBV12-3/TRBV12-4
TGTGCCAGCAGTTTGACAGGGCGGACTGAAGCTTTCTTT
CASSLTGRTEAFF
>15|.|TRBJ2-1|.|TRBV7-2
TGTGCCAGCAGCCAACGCCCCTCAACCGGCAATGAGCAGTTCTTC
CASSQRPSTGNEQFF
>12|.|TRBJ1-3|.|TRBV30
TGTGCCTGGACACGCCCTGGAAACACCATATATTTT
CAWTRPGNTIYF
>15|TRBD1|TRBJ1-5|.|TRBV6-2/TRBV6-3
TGTGCCAGCAGCCTACTCCAGGGGGGCAATCAGCCCCAGCATTTT
CASSLLQGGNQPQHF
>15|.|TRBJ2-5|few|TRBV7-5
TGTGCCAGAAGCCCCGGACTAGCGGAGCAAGAGACCCAGTACTTC
CARSPGLAEQETQYF
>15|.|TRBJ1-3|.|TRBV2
TGTGCCAGCAGGCCGACGGGGGGAGGTGGAAACACCATATATTTT
CASRPTGGGGNTIYF
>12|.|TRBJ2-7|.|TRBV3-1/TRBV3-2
TGTGCCAGCAGCCAAGTGACCCACGAGCAGTACTTC
CASSQVTHEQYF
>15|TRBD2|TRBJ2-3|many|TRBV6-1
TGTGCCAGCAGTGAACTAGCGGGAGGGCCAGATACGCAGTATTTT
CASSELAGGPDTQYF
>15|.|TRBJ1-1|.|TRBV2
TGTGCCAGCAGCCATAATAGACAGCCGAACACTGAAGCTTTCTTT
CASSHNRQPNTEAFF
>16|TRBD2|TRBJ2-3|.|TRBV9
TGTGCCAGCAGCGTCGATACTAGCGGGGGTACAGATACGCAGTATTTT
CASSVDTSGGTDTQYF
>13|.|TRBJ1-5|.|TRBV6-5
TGTGCCAGCAGTTACTCCGCTAATCAGCCCCAGCATTTT
CASSYSANQPQHF
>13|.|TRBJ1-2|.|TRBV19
TGTGCCAGTAGAAGGGCCCCCCGCTATGGCTACACCTTC
CASRRAPRYGYTF
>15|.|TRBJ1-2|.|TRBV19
TGTGCCAGTAGTATTTTCCTCGGGACGGAGAATGGCTACACCTTC
CASSIFLGTENGYTF
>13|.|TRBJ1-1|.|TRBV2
TGTGCCAGCAGGGACGCCAGTAACACTGAAGCTTTCTTT
CASRDASNTEAFF
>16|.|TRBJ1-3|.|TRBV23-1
TGCGCCAGCAGTCAAAACGAGGTGAACTCTGGAAACACCATATATTTT
CASSQNEVNSGNTIYF
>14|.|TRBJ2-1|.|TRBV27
TGTGCCAGCAGTTTATACACCGACAGCATGGAGCAGTTCTTC
CASSLYTDSMEQFF
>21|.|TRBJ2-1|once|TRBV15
TGTGCCACCAGCAGAGATCGGGCCCCCCACTTAGCGGCTAGGGCCTACAATGAGCAGTTCTTC
CATSRDRAPHLAARAYNEQFF
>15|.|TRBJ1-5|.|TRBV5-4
TGTGCCAGCAGCTTGGGTAGTGGTTCCAATCAGCCCCAGCATTTT
CASSLGSGSNQPQHF
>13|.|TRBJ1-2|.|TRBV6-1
TGTGCCAGCAGTGACCGGGACCCCTTTGGCTACACCTTC
CASSDRDPFGYTF
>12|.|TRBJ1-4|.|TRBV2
TGTGCCAGCAGGGTAGGGTTTGAAAAACTGTTTTTT
CASRVGFEKLFF
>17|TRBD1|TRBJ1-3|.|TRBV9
TGTGCCAGCAGCCTCTGGGGACAGGGGGAGTCTGGAAACACCATATATTTT
CASSLWGQGESGNTIYF
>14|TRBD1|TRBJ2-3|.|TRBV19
TGTGCCAGTAGACGGACAGGGAAGGCAGATACGCAGTATTTT
CASRRTGKADTQYF
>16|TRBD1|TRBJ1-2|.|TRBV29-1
TGCAGCGTTGGGTCGGGACAGGGTGTGTCTGTGCGAGGCTACACCTTC
CSVGSGQGVSVRGYTF
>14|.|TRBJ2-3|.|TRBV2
TGTGCCAGCAGTGCCCGGGTAAACCAGGATACGCAGTATTTT
CASSARVNQDTQYF
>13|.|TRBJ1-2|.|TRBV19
TGTGCCAGTAGCCCCGGTGAAATGATTGGCTACACCTTC
CASSPGEMIGYTF
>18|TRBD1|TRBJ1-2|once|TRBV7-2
TGTGCCAGCAGGCACCGGGACAGGATTCTTCGATCCAACTATGGCTACACCTTC
CASRHRDRILRSNYGYTF
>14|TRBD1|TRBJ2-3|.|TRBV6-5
TGTGCCAGCAGCGGACAGGGGTTCACAGATACGCAGTATTTT
CASSGQGFTDTQYF
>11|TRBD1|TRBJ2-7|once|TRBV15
TGTGCCACAGGACAGGGCTACGAGCAGTACTTC
CATGQGYEQYF
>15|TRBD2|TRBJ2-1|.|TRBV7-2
TGTGCCAGCAGCCCGACTAGCGGGAGGGCCCGTGAGCAGTTCTTC
CASSPTSGRAREQFF
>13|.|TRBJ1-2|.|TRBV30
TGTGCCTGGAGTGGGGGTTGGGCTACGGGCTACACCTTC
CAWSGGWATGYTF
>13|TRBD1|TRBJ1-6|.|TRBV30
TGTGCCTGGACGCGGGACAGGGGCTCACCCCTCCACTTT
CAWTRDRGSPLHF
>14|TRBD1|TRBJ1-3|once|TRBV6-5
TGTGCCAGCAGTTACGACAGGGTCGGAAACACCATATATTTT
CASSYDRVGNTIYF
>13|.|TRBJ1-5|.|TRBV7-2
TGTGCCAGCAGCTTAGGGGTGGGCCGGCCCCAGCATTTT
CASSLGVGRPQHF
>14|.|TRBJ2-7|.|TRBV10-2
TGCGCCAGCAGTGAATCGGGTTCAACCTACGAGCAGTACTTC
CASSESGSTYEQYF